This is a list of T cell receptor beta chains from one sample in a study of T cells after yellow fever vaccination. TCRdb itself ran the 5' RACE reads through MiXCR, one entry per CDR3 protein. The table shows about 350,000 distinct CDR3 sequences, with approximately 10% occurring only once. Sequencing used PBMCs, obtained on the day of the first yellow fever vaccination. These receptors came from a man aged 18 to 29 who received the YFV17D yellow fever vaccine. CDR3s include the opening cysteine and the closing phenylalanine or tryptophan. D genes are given only for firm matches. Rows give clone size only sometimes, using once, few, many, or a class for an expanded clone.

abundance	d_gene	v_gene	j_gene	CDR3nt	CDR3aa
few	TRBD1	TRBV4-3	TRBJ1-5	TGCGCCAGCAGCCAATCAGGGGGTCATCAGCCCCAGCATTTT	CASSQSGGHQPQHF
NA	TRBD1	TRBV20-1	TRBJ1-1	TGCAGTGTAGTGACAGGGGTGGACACTGAAGCTTTCTTT	CSVVTGVDTEAFF
NA	TRBD1	TRBV7-2	TRBJ1-1	TGTGCCAGCAGGACAGGGTGGATCACTGAAGCTTTCTTT	CASRTGWITEAFF
NA	NA	TRBV2	TRBJ2-7	TGTGCCAGCAGTGAATATGGAGAAATAGACTTC	CASSEYGEIDF
NA	TRBD2	TRBV20-1	TRBJ2-3	TGCAGTGCAGCGGGGCCTAGCACAGATACGCAGTATTTT	CSAAGPSTDTQYF
few	NA	TRBV20-1	TRBJ1-5	TGCAGTGCTCTAAGGCAAGGCAATCAGCCCCAGCATTTT	CSALRQGNQPQHF
NA	NA	TRBV6-1	TRBJ2-1	TGTGCCAGCATTCGTGACAGGTCCGGCTACAATGAGCAGTTCTTC	CASIRDRSGYNEQFF
NA	NA	TRBV12-3/TRBV12-4	TRBJ2-1	TGTGCCAGCACGACCTACAATGAGCAGTTCTTC	CASTTYNEQFF
few	NA	TRBV28	TRBJ2-3	TGTGCCAGCAGTTCCCCCGGGACACTGAGCACAGATACGCAGTATTTT	CASSSPGTLSTDTQYF
few	NA	TRBV29-1	TRBJ2-7	TGCAGCGCTAAACTTCTGGGGCAGGGTGCCGAGCAGTACTTC	CSAKLLGQGAEQYF
NA	NA	TRBV29-1	TRBJ2-1	TGCAGCGTTGGGCTTGGCGATGAGCAGTTCTTC	CSVGLGDEQFF
NA	NA	TRBV4-3	TRBJ1-6	TGCGCCAGCAGACAGTGGAATTCACCCCTCCACTTT	CASRQWNSPLHF
NA	NA	TRBV2	TRBJ2-6	TGTGCCAGCAGTGTTGAAGTAGCTGGGGCCAACGTCCTGACTTTC	CASSVEVAGANVLTF
NA	NA	TRBV6-1	TRBJ2-1	TGTGCCAGCAGCACCCGGGCAGGGAATCTCCATGAGCAGTTCTTC	CASSTRAGNLHEQFF
few	NA	TRBV11-2	TRBJ2-5	TGTGCCAGCAGCTTAGGGGGGGGACGACGAACAGGGGAGACCCAGTACTTC	CASSLGGGRRTGETQYF
NA	NA	TRBV4-1	TRBJ1-1	TGCGCCAGCAGCCAAAACGAGGCTAGGGCTTTCTTT	CASSQNEARAFF
NA	TRBD1	TRBV7-9	TRBJ2-1	TGTGCCAGCAGCCCTTCGGGACAGGTAATTAGGGATGAGCAGTTCTTC	CASSPSGQVIRDEQFF
NA	NA	TRBV5-6	TRBJ2-4	TGTGCCAGCAGCCTTCTCACCTTACTAGCCAAAAACATTCAGTACTTC	CASSLLTLLAKNIQYF
NA	NA	TRBV28	TRBJ2-6	TGTGCCAGCAGTCCCCCTTTGGGAAGACTCCCCATCGACTCTGGGGCCAACGTCCTGACTTTC	CASSPPLGRLPIDSGANVLTF
many	NA	TRBV7-6	TRBJ2-5	TGTGCCTCCAGAATAAGCGGAGCGAGGGGGACCCAGTACTTC	CASRISGARGTQYF
NA	TRBD2	TRBV7-2	TRBJ2-3	TGTGCCAGCAGGGGTCTGACGGGGGGGCCCTATACGCAGTATTTT	CASRGLTGGPYTQYF
NA	TRBD2	TRBV28	TRBJ2-1	TGTGCCAGCAGATCCGGGAGGACCGGGAATGAGCAGTTCTTC	CASRSGRTGNEQFF
many	NA	TRBV5-6	TRBJ2-7	TGTGCCAGCAGGGTACAGGGGGGGTACGAGCAGTACTTC	CASRVQGGYEQYF
few	NA	TRBV5-1	TRBJ2-1	TGCGCCAGCAGCTTTGCGGCAGTCGACAATGAGCAGTTCTTC	CASSFAAVDNEQFF
NA	TRBD1	TRBV5-5	TRBJ2-1	TGTGCCAGCAGCTTGGTGGGACAGGGAGAAGGTGAGCAGTTCTTC	CASSLVGQGEGEQFF
many	TRBD2	TRBV9	TRBJ2-3	TGTGCCAGCAGTGCTGCTCGACTAGCGGGGGGCATAGATACGCAGTATTTT	CASSAARLAGGIDTQYF